This record covers a single T cell receptor beta chain. This sample is part of a study of cytomegalovirus exposure and HLA in healthy donors. The PCR made use of 60 Vbeta and 13 Jbeta primers. Here immunoSEQ multiplex PCR was the method, and the copy in TCRdb shows in-frame clones only, minus some. In the table there are 100,000 or so clones, under 80% of which are singletons. Germline loops: CDR1 LGHNA, CDR2 YNFKEQ. The CDR3 consists of 13 residues. The V end was cut by 6 bases, the J end by 5 bases, with 12 bases between. This TCR was sampled from a man aged 25-45 years in good health and CMV-seropositive. The rearrangement uses TRBV4-2 and TRBJ2-3; a possible D gene is TRBD2 (6 bases). The specimen sequenced was PBMCs. The CDR3 spells CASSTLGGDTQYF. The CDR3 nucleotides are TGTGCCAGCAGTACCTTGGGGGGAGATACGCAGTATTTT.